One sample yielded the 19 T cell receptor beta chains listed below, sequenced in a study of cytomegalovirus exposure and HLA in healthy donors. The PCR had 60 Vbeta and 13 Jbeta primers. TCRdb's copy holds only in-frame clones and misses some; the assay was immunoSEQ multiplex PCR. Of about 100,000 clones in the sample, 60% to 80% were seen once. The sequenced material came from PBMCs. These receptors all stem from a man aged 18 to 30 in good health and CMV-seronegative.

V usage is TRBV29-1 and J usage is TRBJ1-3, with 10 bases that match TRBD1. The V gene's germline CDR1 is SQVTM and CDR2 ANQGSEA. The length of the CDR3 is 13 residues. J gave up 2 bases and V 7 bases, and 2 bases lay outside the gene matches. CDR3 DNA sequence: TGCAGCGCGGGACAGGGGCCTGGAAACACCATATATTTT. It yields the protein CSAGQGPGNTIYF. Using reference TRBV29-1 and TRBJ1-3 for the parts outside the CDR3, the full variable domain is SAVISQKPSRDICQRGTSLTIQCQVDSQVTMMFWYRQQPGQSLTLIATANQGSEATYESGFVIDKFPISRPNLTFSTLTVSNMSPEDSSIYLCSAGQGPGNTIYFGEGSWLTVV.

V is TRBV2 and J is TRBJ2-7; D is possibly TRBD1 (6 bases). Germline V CDR1 and CDR2: SNHLY, FYNNEI. The CDR3 is made up of 14 amino acids. V lost 8 bases to trimming and J lost 5 bases, with 19 bases between them. CDR3 protein: CASAVAQGSHEQYF. CDR3 DNA: TGTGCCAGCGCGGTAGCACAGGGTTCCCACGAGCAGTACTTC.

This clone was counted once. The rearrangement joins TRBV6-1 to TRBJ1-5; D call uncertain. Trimming removed 6 bases from V and 4 bases from J, with 4 bases in between. The CDR3 runs to 11 residues. The germline V gene encodes CDR1 MNHNS and CDR2 SASEGT. CDR3 nucleotides: TGTGCCAGCAGGCTAAATCAGCCCCAGCATTTT. Protein product: CASRLNQPQHF.

The rearrangement joins TRBV29-1 to TRBJ2-7; possible D gene TRBD1, 5 bases. CDR1 and CDR2 from the germline V gene are SQVTM and ANQGSEA. The CDR3 is made up of 13 amino acids. V was cut by 7 bases and J by 6 bases, with 19 bases left in between. The CDR3 sequence is CSAQQVSSGEQYF. The CDR3 nucleotides read TGCAGCGCCCAACAGGTCAGTTCCGGCGAGCAGTACTTC.

The chain employs TRBV21-1 and TRBJ1-1; TRBD1, the D gene given by the table, was not confirmed from the DNA. TRBV21-1 is deemed a pseudogene. This CDR3 comprises 14 residues. CDR3 in amino acids: CASSKDRGNTEAFF. CDR3 bases: TGTGCCAGCAGCAAAGACAGGGGAAACACTGAAGCTTTCTTT.

The chain uses TRBV19 and TRBJ1-5; D is uncertain. Germline CDR1 and CDR2: LNHDA and SQIVND (reference sequence). Between the trimmed V and J ends, which lost 3 bases and 4 bases, there was a span of 10 bases. This CDR3 has 14 residues. CDR3 sequence: CASSMHPMNQPQHF. The CDR3 region has the DNA TGTGCCAGTAGTATGCACCCTATGAATCAGCCCCAGCATTTT.

About this clone itself: In the same sample, other DNA sequences code for this CDR3. The chain joins TRBV7-9 to TRBJ2-7; weak D call: TRBD1 (5 bases). The CDR3 covers 12 residues. Trimming took 2 bases from V and 3 from J, leaving 5 bases between them. The germline V gene has CDR1 SEHNR and CDR2 FQNEAQ (reference sequence). This CDR3 reads CASSLQGYEQYF. The DNA of the CDR3 is TGTGCCAGCAGCTTACAGGGCTACGAGCAGTACTTC.

The chain recombines TRBV14 with TRBJ2-7; possible D gene TRBD2, 6 bases. This CDR3 is built from 14 residues. V was trimmed by 4 bases and J by 3 bases, leaving 13 bases between them. The germline V gene has CDR1 SGHDN and CDR2 FVKESK. In DNA form, the CDR3 reads TGTGCCAGCAGCCTCGGGACTTCCTTCTACGAGCAGTACTTC. As protein: CASSLGTSFYEQYF.

This clone was detected only a few times. The chain links TRBV13 to TRBJ1-4; weak D call: TRBD1 (6 bases). CDR1 PRHDT and CDR2 FYEKMQ come from the germline V gene (reference sequence). The CDR3 has 17 amino acids. The ends were cut back, 4 bases at V and 0 bases at J, with 15 bases in the middle. The CDR3 region has the DNA TGTGCCAGCAGCTCACAGGGACCCCTTGCAACTAATGAAAAACTGTTTTTT. Protein product: CASSSQGPLATNEKLFF.

The sample holds a few counts of this clone. The chain carries TRBV4-2 and TRBJ2-6, with a possible D match to TRBD1 (5 bases). CDR1 and CDR2 from the germline V gene are LGHNA and YNFKEQ. This CDR3 has 16 residues. V dropped 1 base and J dropped 0 bases, with 7 bases sitting between them. Written as DNA, the CDR3 is TGTGCCAGCAGCCAAGGGGGCACCTCTGGGGCCAACGTCCTGACTTTC. Translated: CASSQGGTSGANVLTF.

The genes are TRBV12-1 and TRBJ2-5; the DNA was not used to check the table's D call, TRBD2. TRBV12-1 is reported as a pseudogene. This CDR3 is 9 amino acids long. The CDR3 protein is CATLETQYF. The DNA of the CDR3 is TGTGCCACCCTAGAGACCCAGTACTTC.

The table lists this clone with a few counts. V gene TRBV5-4 combines with J gene TRBJ1-6, with D perhaps matching TRBD1 (6 bases). Trimming pared 0 bases from V and 4 bases from J, leaving 8 bases between. Germline V gives CDR1 SGHNT, CDR2 YYREEE (reference sequence). The CDR3 sequence is 15 residues long. DNA for the CDR3: TGTGCCAGCAGCTTGGACAGGGCTTATAATTCACCCCTCCACTTT. Its protein product is CASSLDRAYNSPLHF.

V is TRBV7-2 and J is TRBJ1-2, with 8 bases that match TRBD1. Germline lookup yields CDR1 SGHTA and CDR2 FQGNSA. This CDR3 comprises 15 residues. Trimming removed 5 bases from V and 5 bases from J; junction bases left unmatched: 10. CDR3 coding DNA: TGTGCCAGCAGCAAGAACGGACAGGGTGGATATGGCTACACCTTC. Encoded protein: CASSKNGQGGYGYTF.

The chain joins TRBV27 to TRBJ2-7, with D possibly matching TRBD1 (6 bases). This CDR3 is built from 14 residues. In germline, CDR1 is MNHEY, CDR2 SMNVEV (reference sequence). V shed 5 bases and J shed 0 bases, with 11 bases lying between them. CDR3 sequence (DNA): TGTGCCAGCAGTCCTGACAGGATCTCCTACGAGCAGTACTTC. This translates into CASSPDRISYEQYF.

The chain recombines TRBV20-1 with TRBJ2-5; unclear D gene. CDR3 length equals 11 residues. V lost 0 bases to trimming and J lost 7 bases, with 6 bases between them. Germline CDR1 reads DFQATT; CDR2 reads SNEGSKA (reference sequence). CDR3 sequence (DNA): TGCAGTGCTAGAGATGATAGGACCCAGTACTTC. Translated, it gives CSARDDRTQYF.

The J gene is TRBJ2-3, the V gene TRBV7-3; D possibly corresponds to TRBD1 (6 bases). CDR3 length: 10 residues. CDR1 and CDR2 from the germline V gene are SGHTA and FQGTGA. V was pared by 5 bases and J by 10 bases, with 7 bases between. CDR3 residues: CASSPGAQYF. The DNA of the CDR3 is TGTGCCAGCAGCCCAGGGGCGCAGTATTTT.

This clone was seen more than once but under ten times. V usage is TRBV27 and J usage is TRBJ2-7; TRBD1 matches 9 bases. The germline V gene has CDR1 MNHEY and CDR2 SMNVEV (reference sequence). CDR3 length: 15 amino acids. V lost 5 bases and J lost 3; bases outside the gene matches: 8. CDR3 in DNA: TGTGCCAGCAGTGCCGGACAGGGGAAAGACTACGAGCAGTACTTC. Protein sequence: CASSAGQGKDYEQYF.

There are a few counts of this clone. The J gene is TRBJ1-1, the V gene TRBV2; 7 nucleotides match TRBD1. The CDR3 contains 11 residues. The germline CDR1 and CDR2 sequences are SNHLY and FYNNEI. V lost 6 bases and J lost 8; bases outside the gene matches: 3. DNA of the CDR3: TGTGCCAGCAGGGAACAGGGGGAAGCTTTCTTT. Its protein product is CASREQGEAFF. The full variable domain, completed using reference TRBV2 and TRBJ1-1, is EPEVTQTPSHQVTQMGQEVILRCVPISNHLYFYWYRQILGQKVEFLVSFYNNEISEKSEIFDDQFSVERPDGSNFTLKIRSTKLEDSAMYFCASREQGEAFFGQGTRLTVV.

The V and J genes are TRBV5-1 and TRBJ1-3; 10 nucleotides line up with TRBD1. Losses at the gene ends were 1 base for V and 4 bases for J; bases not matched to a gene: 11. Germline V gene sequence: CDR1 SGHRS, CDR2 YFSETQ. The CDR3 runs 18 residues. The CDR3 spells CASSLTGRQGAPGNTIYF. The CDR3 nucleotides are TGCGCCAGCAGCTTGACCGGTCGACAGGGGGCCCCGGGAAACACCATATATTTT.